This TCR beta chain is from a study of shared clonotypes between healthy human individuals. Findings and limits, study-wide: Depth was large, yet rarefaction showed that sorted-subset sequencing was incomplete.

As for this clone: Its matching antigen is unknown.

In the original workflow: Because ImmunoSEQ provided only junction sequences with no quality scores, the filtering differed. Libraries were prepared by immunoSEQ multiplex PCR; TCRdb keeps only in-frame clonotypes and omits some of them. V, J and clone size were drawn from that table, and D and trimming were deduced from the DNA. The top ten hold about 0.42% of the sample, which has some 1,600,000 clones, 95% to 99% seen once. The sequenced sample consisted of naive CD4+ T cells sorted from blood. Sample subset: CD45RA+ positively selected. This clonotype was sampled from a man younger than 45 in good health.

The CDR3 nucleotides are TGTGCCAGCAGCGTAGACCCCATGGCCGGGGAGCTGTTTTTT. Protein product: CASSVDPMAGELFF. The chain uses TRBV9 and TRBJ2-2, with D uncertain. This CDR3 has 14 amino acids. Germline V lookup: CDR1 SGDLS, CDR2 YYNGEE. The ends were cut back, 0 bases at V and 6 bases at J, with 9 bases in the middle.